This T cell receptor (beta chain) was retrieved from a study of OX40 agonist ivuxolimab in advanced cancers. Findings and caveats of the study: Among the least clonally expanded were partial responders at 0.1-3.0 mg/kg. Average numbers of expanded clones were greater in CD8+ T cells than in CD4+. Blood T cells, both CD4+ and CD8+, expanded clonally by week 6 at 0.1 to 3.0 mg/kg.

The CDR3 spans 15 residues. Germline V CDR1 and CDR2: SGHAT, FQNNGV. With 5 bases removed from V and 5 bases from J, the gap between germline ends came to 16 bases. Clones were read by immunoSEQ multiplex PCR, and TCRdb kept only the in-frame ones, dropping some. The repertoire holds 50,000 or so clones, approximately 85% seen once, with 1.5% to 2% in the top ten. If patients had autoimmune disease history or systemic immunosuppression, they were excluded. To note about this clone: The antigen is undetermined.

The TCR sequence derives from an adult with an advanced solid tumor such as melanoma, head and neck, liver or kidney cancer. This sequence joins TRBV11-2 and TRBJ2-1, with D perhaps matching TRBD1 (6 bases). Source: CD4+ or CD8+ T cells sorted from blood, taken in a trial of the OX40 agonist ivuxolimab. The CDR3 DNA reads TGTGCCAGCAGCCCCTGGACAGAGGAAAACAATGAGCAGTTCTTC. Protein sequence: CASSPWTEENNEQFF. Using reference TRBV11-2 and TRBJ2-1 for the parts outside the CDR3, the full variable domain is EAGVAQSPRYKIIEKRQSVAFWCNPISGHATLYWYQQILGQGPKLLIQFQNNGVVDDSQLPKDRFSAERLKGVDSTLKIQPAKLEDSAVYLCASSPWTEENNEQFFGPGTRLTVL.